The clone carrying this T cell receptor beta chain was seen only a few times. Produced via immunoSEQ multiplex PCR; TCRdb's table is partial and in-frame only. Of about 1.5 million clones in the sample, roughly 96% were seen once. The data were taken from a study of shared clonotypes between healthy human individuals. Nashville, Tennessee was home to all donors, each a Caucasian adult. The TCR originated in a young man in good health. The specimen sequenced was naive CD4+ T cells sorted from blood. Regarding subset: CD45RA+ positively selected.

The CDR3 coding sequence is TGCGCCAGCAGTGAGTTTTCGGGAGGGCCTAGGGACACCGGGGAGCTGTTTTTT. Its protein product is CASSEFSGGPRDTGELFF. This chain links TRBV10-2 with TRBJ2-2; 8 bases are shared with TRBD2. Germline CDR1 WSHSY, CDR2 SAAADI. J gave up 3 bases and V 1 base, and 10 bases lay outside the gene matches. The CDR3 covers 18 residues.